This is a list of T cell receptor beta chains from one sample in a study of blood T cells in healthy people across ages. TCRdb fed the 5' RACE reads into MiXCR, producing one record per CDR3 protein. The top ten hold roughly 13% of the sample, which has about 1.1 million distinct CDR3 sequences, around two fifths seen once. The sample taken for sequencing was blood. Source of these receptors: a man aged 18 to 30 in good health. Each CDR3 is given with its conserved first and last residue. D genes are given only for firm matches. Clone size is shown for a subset of rows, as once, few, many or a class of expanded clone.

abundance	v_gene	d_gene	j_gene	CDR3aa	CDR3nt
.	TRBV10-3	TRBD1	TRBJ1-2	CAISDQTGGGSGYTF	TGTGCCATCAGTGACCAGACAGGGGGCGGATCTGGCTACACCTTC
few	TRBV28	.	TRBJ2-1	CASSLLGPGSYNEQFF	TGTGCCAGCAGTTTACTAGGGCCAGGGTCCTACAATGAGCAGTTCTTC
many	TRBV12-3/TRBV12-4	.	TRBJ2-7	CASSRTSYEQYF	TGTGCCAGCAGCCGAACCAGCTACGAGCAGTACTTC
few	TRBV29-1	.	TRBJ1-2	CSVEARAEGTSYGYTF	TGCAGCGTTGAAGCGAGGGCAGAGGGGACTAGCTATGGCTACACCTTC
.	TRBV20-1	.	TRBJ1-6	CSARDRDSPPHF	TGCAGTGCTAGAGATCGGGATTCACCCCCCCACTTT
.	TRBV27	TRBD1	TRBJ1-4	CASSPSQGALTEKLFF	TGTGCCAGCAGTCCATCCCAGGGGGCGCTTACTGAAAAACTGTTTTTT
.	TRBV10-3	.	TRBJ2-5	CTIKAGQKETQYF	TGTACCATCAAGGCGGGACAGAAAGAGACCCAGTACTTC
.	TRBV7-9	.	TRBJ1-2	CASRSDRNYGYTF	TGTGCCAGCAGAAGCGACAGGAACTATGGCTACACCTTC
.	TRBV7-6	.	TRBJ1-2	CASSLVSGDGYTF	TGTGCCAGCAGCTTAGTGTCAGGGGATGGCTACACCTTC
.	TRBV7-7	TRBD1	TRBJ2-5	CASSLKGARETQYF	TGTGCCAGCAGCTTAAAGGGGGCACGGGAGACCCAGTACTTC
few	TRBV4-3	.	TRBJ1-2	CASSVTRRAGKGYGYTF	TGCGCCAGCAGTGTGACAAGAAGGGCGGGCAAGGGCTATGGCTACACCTTC
.	TRBV25-1	.	TRBJ1-6	CASSEGGGLYNSPLHF	TGTGCCAGCAGTGAAGGTGGGGGGCTCTATAATTCACCCCTCCACTTT
few	TRBV7-2	.	TRBJ2-1	CASSFARSNEQFF	TGTGCCAGCAGCTTTGCTAGAAGCAATGAGCAGTTCTTC
.	TRBV20-1	.	TRBJ1-5	CSASDSKNNQPQHF	TGCAGTGCTTCCGACAGCAAAAACAATCAGCCCCAGCATTTT
.	TRBV12-3/TRBV12-4	.	TRBJ1-4	CASSLSAEGLEKLFF	TGTGCCAGCAGTTTATCGGCAGAGGGTTTGGAAAAACTGTTTTTT
few	TRBV29-1	TRBD1	TRBJ2-6	CSVGDRESSGANVLTF	TGCAGCGTTGGGGACAGGGAAAGCTCTGGGGCCAACGTCCTGACTTTC
.	TRBV6-5	.	TRBJ2-7	CASSDTPGQYEQYF	TGTGCCAGCAGTGACACACCCGGCCAGTACGAGCAGTACTTC
.	TRBV20-1	TRBD2	TRBJ2-7	CSAPPGLAGGPLLGQYF	TGCAGTGCGCCCCCGGGACTAGCGGGGGGCCCGTTATTAGGGCAGTACTTC
.	TRBV7-9	.	TRBJ1-1	CASEGEGGTEAFF	TGTGCCAGTGAGGGGGAGGGTGGGACTGAAGCTTTCTTT
few	TRBV6-6	.	TRBJ1-1	CASSYLSEANTEAFF	TGTGCCAGCAGTTACTTATCAGAGGCGAACACTGAAGCTTTCTTT
.	TRBV7-2	.	TRBJ1-5	CASSLGVVEPQHF	TGTGCCAGCAGCTTAGGCGTGGTAGAGCCCCAGCATTTT
.	TRBV3-1	.	TRBJ1-5	CASSQGPGVKPQHF	TGTGCCAGCAGCCAAGGACCGGGAGTGAAGCCCCAGCATTTT
few	TRBV5-1	TRBD1	TRBJ2-1	CASSSRDRGLNEQFF	TGCGCCAGCAGCTCCCGGGACAGGGGGCTCAATGAGCAGTTCTTC
few	TRBV20-1	TRBD2	TRBJ2-3	CSASGLGNSGTDTQYF	TGCAGTGCGTCGGGACTAGGTAACTCTGGCACAGATACGCAGTATTTT
.	TRBV20-1	.	TRBJ1-2	CSARDTTSGYTF	TGCAGTGCTAGAGATACGACTTCTGGCTACACCTTC
few	TRBV4-1	TRBD2	TRBJ2-4	CASSQGGLARAKNIQYF	TGCGCCAGCAGCCAAGGGGGACTAGCAAGAGCCAAAAACATTCAGTACTTC
few	TRBV27	TRBD1	TRBJ1-6	CATAGQNNSPLHF	TGTGCCACCGCGGGACAGAATAATTCACCCCTCCACTTT
.	TRBV7-9	.	TRBJ1-2	CASSLAETGINYGYTF	TGTGCCAGCAGCTTAGCGGAGACAGGCATTAACTATGGCTACACCTTC
.	TRBV6-5	TRBD2	TRBJ2-2	CASSYPDGEGNTGELFF	TGTGCCAGCAGTTACCCCGATGGGGAGGGCAACACCGGGGAGCTGTTTTTT
few	TRBV3-1	.	TRBJ2-7	CASSQEQSSSYEQYF	TGTGCCAGCAGCCAAGAACAGTCGAGCTCCTACGAGCAGTACTTC
.	TRBV6-2/TRBV6-3	.	TRBJ2-5	CASSYSRGGIETQYF	TGTGCCAGCAGTTACTCGAGAGGGGGTATCGAGACCCAGTACTTC
.	TRBV2	TRBD2	TRBJ2-7	CASRPERGVYNEQYF	TGTGCCAGCAGACCCGAGCGGGGGGTATACAATGAGCAGTACTTC
few	TRBV20-1	.	TRBJ2-3	CSAHEQYTDTQYF	TGCAGTGCGCACGAACAGTACACAGATACGCAGTATTTT
.	TRBV4-3	.	TRBJ2-1	CASSQIKASTYEQFF	TGCGCCAGCAGCCAAATCAAAGCCTCAACCTATGAGCAGTTCTTC
.	TRBV7-9	TRBD1	TRBJ2-5	CASSFGQGSRETQYF	TGTGCCAGCAGCTTCGGACAGGGGTCCAGAGAGACCCAGTACTTC
many	TRBV27	.	TRBJ1-4	CASMGTVEKKLFF	TGTGCCAGCATGGGGACGGTGGAGAAAAAACTGTTTTTT
.	TRBV12-3/TRBV12-4	.	TRBJ1-5	CASRGTGANNQPQHF	TGTGCCAGCAGGGGAACAGGAGCCAACAATCAGCCCCAGCATTTT
.	TRBV10-3	.	TRBJ1-1	CAISRQANTEAFF	TGTGCCATCAGCCGACAGGCGAACACTGAAGCTTTCTTT
few	TRBV2	.	TRBJ2-1	CASSVNPDWDYNEQFF	TGTGCCAGCTCCGTTAATCCGGACTGGGACTACAATGAGCAGTTCTTC
.	TRBV2	TRBD1	TRBJ2-3	CAGSDGIGTVTDTQYF	TGTGCCGGCAGTGATGGAATCGGGACAGTCACAGATACGCAGTATTTT
.	TRBV7-2	TRBD2	TRBJ2-2	CASSSTGTSSGTGELFF	TGTGCCAGCAGCTCAACCGGGACTAGCAGTGGCACCGGGGAGCTGTTTTTT
.	TRBV7-9	.	TRBJ1-5	CASSAPTSKQPQHF	TGTGCCAGCAGCGCCCCTACAAGCAAGCAGCCCCAGCATTTT
.	TRBV2	.	TRBJ1-1	CASSEQGRVDTEAFF	TGTGCCAGCAGTGAACAGGGTAGGGTGGACACTGAAGCTTTCTTT
few	TRBV27	TRBD1	TRBJ2-3	CASRLTGGGDTQYF	TGTGCCAGCAGATTGACAGGGGGCGGAGATACGCAGTATTTT
once	TRBV20-1	.	TRBJ1-2	CSAGIPEGLRGYGYTF	TGCAGTGCTGGAATTCCCGAGGGGCTCCGGGGCTATGGCTACACCTTC